These 8 T cell receptor beta chains originate from one sample sequenced in a study of cytomegalovirus exposure and HLA in healthy donors. In the PCR, 60 Vbeta and 13 Jbeta primers were used. Only in-frame clones appear in the TCRdb table, and some are missing; sequencing was by immunoSEQ multiplex PCR. The sample records roughly 100,000 clones, about four fifths being singletons. The sample consisted of PBMCs. Receptors originate from a man in his late teens or twenties in good health and CMV-seropositive.

DNA for the CDR3: TGCAGCGTTGCTGTCGAGGGAGACCAGCCCCAGCATTTT. Protein product: CSVAVEGDQPQHF. The chain couples TRBV29-1 to TRBJ1-5; D not certain. The V gene lost 4 bases and the J gene lost 7 bases, with 14 bases spanning the gap. This CDR3 has 13 amino acids. CDR1 is SQVTM and CDR2 is ANQGSEA in the germline V gene.

The rearrangement joins TRBV9 to TRBJ1-2; no clear D. The CDR3 runs to 12 residues. V was cut by 3 bases and J by 8 bases, with 11 bases left in between. Germline V gene sequence: CDR1 SGDLS, CDR2 YYNGEE. The CDR3 DNA is TGTGCCAGCAGCGACCGACTGAGAGGCTACACCTTC. Encoded protein: CASSDRLRGYTF. The whole variable domain, remainder taken from reference TRBV9 and TRBJ1-2, is DSGVTQTPKHLITATGQRVTLRCSPRSGDLSVYWYQQSLDQGLQFLIQYYNGEERAKGNILERFSAQQFPDLHSELNLSSLELGDSALYFCASSDRLRGYTFGSGTRLTVV.

The V and J genes are TRBV11-2 and TRBJ1-4; perhaps TRBD1 as D (5 bases). The germline V and J ends were trimmed by 2 bases and 7 bases, with 14 bases remaining between them. In germline, CDR1 is SGHAT, CDR2 FQNNGV. The CDR3 loop spans 15 amino acids. The chain's CDR3 is CASSLQGGVGEKLFF. The DNA of the CDR3 is TGTGCCAGCAGCTTACAGGGAGGTGTGGGTGAAAAACTGTTTTTT.

The chain is built from TRBV4-1 and TRBJ2-3; TRBD2 agrees at 7 bases. Trimming removed 0 bases from V and 8 bases from J; junction bases left unmatched: 17. Per germline, CDR1 MGHRA and CDR2 YSYEKL. The CDR3 sequence is 18 residues long. The DNA of the CDR3 is TGCGCCAGCAGCCAAGATGAGCAACTAGCGCCTCCCCAGGGTACGCAGTATTTT. Translation gives CASSQDEQLAPPQGTQYF.

V is TRBV7-7 and J is TRBJ2-3; D might be TRBD2 (6 bases). The CDR3 totals 14 residues. Germline CDR1 is SSHAT and CDR2 is FNYEAQ (reference sequence). V gave up 1 base and J gave up 7 bases, with 12 bases separating them. CDR3 protein: CASSLDPLANTQYF. CDR3 nucleotides: TGTGCCAGCAGCTTAGATCCCCTAGCGAATACGCAGTATTTT.

The V and J genes are TRBV5-1 and TRBJ2-7, with 7 bases that match TRBD1. Germline assignment: CDR1 SGHRS and CDR2 YFSETQ. V gave up 1 base and J gave up 1 base; unmatched junction bases: 5. This CDR3 is built from 15 residues. This CDR3 is CASSLLTGKSYEQYF. Written as DNA, the CDR3 is TGCGCCAGCAGCTTGTTGACAGGGAAATCCTACGAGCAGTACTTC.

This clone was recorded a few times. V gene TRBV7-6 combines with J gene TRBJ1-3; D is undetermined. The V end was cut by 3 bases, the J end by 0 bases, with 12 bases between. Looked up from germline, CDR1 is SGHVS and CDR2 is FNYEAQ. The CDR3 totals 16 residues. CDR3 bases: TGTGCCAGCAGCTTTACGACGGGTGACTCTGGAAACACCATATATTTT. Amino acids: CASSFTTGDSGNTIYF.

This clone came up a few times. This chain connects TRBV6-5 to TRBJ1-1; D gene ambiguous. Germline CDR1 MNHEY, CDR2 SVGAGI. V shed 6 bases and J shed 0 bases, with 14 bases lying between them. CDR3 length: 15 amino acids. The CDR3 spells CASRQKGGLNTEAFF. The CDR3 nucleotides read TGTGCCAGCAGACAAAAGGGAGGATTGAACACTGAAGCTTTCTTT.